This T cell receptor (beta chain) emerged from a study of shared clonotypes between healthy human individuals. For the study at large: The study used three CD4 naive, three CD4 memory, two CD8 naive and one CD8 memory plate per donor. Study results and caveats: The study found lower generation probabilities in non-shared clonotypes than in those shared by all four donors.

Worth noting for this clone: Its matching antigen is unknown.

Everyone who donated was a Caucasian adult who lived in Nashville, Tennessee. From CD4+ cells came CD45RA+ naive and CD45RA-negative memory subsets. The CDR3 contains 18 residues. Germline values: CDR1 SGDLS, CDR2 YYNGEE. The junction had 8 bases not matched to a gene; V was cut back by 3 bases and J by 1 base. The data were produced by immunoSEQ multiplex PCR, yet TCRdb's version contains in-frame clones alone and is incomplete. The repertoire holds roughly 1,500,000 clones, around 98% seen once, with about 0.42% in the top ten. This receptor was obtained from a man under 40 in good health. The gene calls are TRBV9 and TRBJ2-4; 12 nucleotides line up with TRBD2. Sequences were obtained from naive CD4+ T cells sorted from blood. Subset in this sample: CD45RA+ positively selected. The CDR3 region is CASSGTSGVGVAKNIQYF. The CDR3 DNA sequence: TGTGCCAGCAGCGGGACTAGCGGGGTAGGGGTTGCCAAAAACATTCAGTACTTC.